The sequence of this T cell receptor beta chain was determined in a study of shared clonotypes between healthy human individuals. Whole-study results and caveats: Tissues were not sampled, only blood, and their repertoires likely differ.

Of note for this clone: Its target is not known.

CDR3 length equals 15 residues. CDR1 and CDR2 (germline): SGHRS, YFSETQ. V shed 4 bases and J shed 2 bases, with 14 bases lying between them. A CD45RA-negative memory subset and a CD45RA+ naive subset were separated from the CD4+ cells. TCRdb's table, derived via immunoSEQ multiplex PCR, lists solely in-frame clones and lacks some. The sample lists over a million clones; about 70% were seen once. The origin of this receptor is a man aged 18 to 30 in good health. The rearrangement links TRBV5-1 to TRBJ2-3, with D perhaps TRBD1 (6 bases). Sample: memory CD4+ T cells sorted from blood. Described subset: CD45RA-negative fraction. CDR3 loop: CASSKQGMDTDTQYF. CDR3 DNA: TGCGCCAGCAGCAAACAGGGTATGGACACAGATACGCAGTATTTT.